This T cell receptor (beta chain) was profiled in a study of CD8 T cells in ankylosing spondylitis. Regarding the study as a whole: What seemed typical of ankylosing spondylitis blood was a TCR beta motif built from eight highly homologous variants.

To note about this clonotype: Its cognate antigen is unknown.

Trimming pared 2 bases from V and 0 bases from J, leaving 14 bases between. Germline V CDR1 and CDR2: DFQATT, SNEGSKA (reference sequence). This CDR3 region has 15 residues. A single record per CDR3 protein comes from TCRdb applying MiXCR to the 5' RACE reads. The table lists 200,000 to 250,000 distinct CDR3 sequences, about a sixth of them singletons, with roughly 43% in the top ten. The sequencing input was blood, either unsorted or a sorted T cell fraction (not recorded which). V usage is TRBV20-1 and J usage is TRBJ2-7; D tentatively fits TRBD1 or TRBD2 (5 bases each). The TCR originated in a male donor with ankylosing spondylitis. In DNA, the CDR3 is TGCAGTGCTAGAACTGGGACCGCCATCTCCTACGAGCAGTACTTC. Translation gives CSARTGTAISYEQYF.